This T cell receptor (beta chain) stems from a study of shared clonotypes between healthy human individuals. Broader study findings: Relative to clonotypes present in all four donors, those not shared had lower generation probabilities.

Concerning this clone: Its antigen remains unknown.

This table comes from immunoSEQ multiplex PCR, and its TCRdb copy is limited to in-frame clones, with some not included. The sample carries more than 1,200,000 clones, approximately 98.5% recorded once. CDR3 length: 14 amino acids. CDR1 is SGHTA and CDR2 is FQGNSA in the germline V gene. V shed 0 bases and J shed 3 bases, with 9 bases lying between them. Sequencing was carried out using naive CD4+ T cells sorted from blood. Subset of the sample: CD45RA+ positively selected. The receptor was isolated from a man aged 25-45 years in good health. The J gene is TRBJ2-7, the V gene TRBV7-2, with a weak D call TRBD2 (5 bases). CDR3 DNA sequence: TGTGCCAGCAGCTTAGCGAAACGGGGCTACGAGCAGTACTTC. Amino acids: CASSLAKRGYEQYF.